The source of this T cell receptor (beta chain) is a study of technical replicates of blood from four donors. Here immunoSEQ multiplex PCR was the method, and the copy in TCRdb shows in-frame clones only, minus some. The table records approximately 97,000 clones, 95% of them present only once. The trim removed 3 bases at V and 3 bases at J, leaving 8 bases unmatched. This CDR3 spans 16 amino acids. Germline assignment: CDR1 SEHNR and CDR2 FQNEAQ (reference sequence). This chain joins TRBV7-9 and TRBJ1-1; 9 bases fit TRBD1. The source material was T cells isolated from PBMCs. The sequence derives from a human donor in good health. The DNA for the CDR3 is TGTGCCAGCAGCTTGACGCCGGGACAGGGTTACACTGAAGCTTTCTTT. It specifies CASSLTPGQGYTEAFF. The full variable domain, with the rest looked up from reference TRBV7-9 and TRBJ1-1, is DTGVSQNPRHKITKRGQNVTFRCDPISEHNRLYWYRQTLGQGPEFLTYFQNEAQLEKSRLLSDRFSAERPKGSFSTLEIQRTEQGDSAMYLCASSLTPGQGYTEAFFGQGTRLTVV.